This is a list of T cell receptor beta chains from one sample in a study of cytomegalovirus exposure and HLA in healthy donors. The protocol was immunoSEQ multiplex PCR, while the TCRdb copy is restricted to in-frame clones and leaves out a portion. The sample table sets out approximately 100,000 clones. Sample: PBMCs. The receptor source for this set is a man aged 35 to 55 in good health and CMV-seronegative. CDR3s include the opening cysteine and the closing phenylalanine or tryptophan. The order of the fields is D gene, V gene, J gene, CDR3 protein. A D gene is named only where the DNA matches it firmly.

d_call: TRBD2; v_call: TRBV27; j_call: TRBJ2-5; cdr3_aa: CASSLSSGRQETQYF
d_call: NA; v_call: TRBV7-9; j_call: TRBJ2-3; cdr3_aa: CASSLYGTSTDTQYF
d_call: NA; v_call: TRBV9; j_call: TRBJ1-4; cdr3_aa: CASSVVGGNEKLFF
d_call: TRBD2; v_call: TRBV10-3; j_call: TRBJ2-1; cdr3_aa: CAISEELAGVDEQFF
d_call: NA; v_call: TRBV28; j_call: TRBJ1-5; cdr3_aa: CASTRPRGQPQHF
d_call: NA; v_call: TRBV2; j_call: TRBJ2-1; cdr3_aa: CASSIDSLSSYNEQFF
d_call: NA; v_call: TRBV5-1; j_call: TRBJ2-1; cdr3_aa: CASSSFPGYNEQFF
d_call: NA; v_call: TRBV6-1; j_call: NA; cdr3_aa: CASTRVPVHEQYF
d_call: TRBD1; v_call: TRBV2; j_call: TRBJ2-3; cdr3_aa: CASSDRSGGWDTQYF
d_call: TRBD2; v_call: TRBV4-1; j_call: TRBJ2-3; cdr3_aa: CASSHDELAGGTDTQYF
d_call: NA; v_call: TRBV9; j_call: TRBJ1-6; cdr3_aa: CASSSRTDSYNSPLHF
d_call: NA; v_call: TRBV21-1; j_call: TRBJ1-2; cdr3_aa: CASSLREEAGDGYTF
d_call: TRBD1; v_call: TRBV28; j_call: TRBJ2-7; cdr3_aa: CASSQTGGTYEQYF
d_call: NA; v_call: TRBV5-1; j_call: TRBJ2-1; cdr3_aa: CASSLDSGEPYNEQFF
d_call: TRBD1; v_call: TRBV27; j_call: TRBJ1-5; cdr3_aa: CASSLGQVGNQPQHF
d_call: NA; v_call: TRBV5-1; j_call: TRBJ1-2; cdr3_aa: CASSLAGYGYTF
d_call: TRBD1; v_call: TRBV6-1; j_call: TRBJ1-2; cdr3_aa: CASSSGQGPDGYTF